This TCR beta chain is drawn from a study of blood T cell repertoires in COVID-19 (dated by TCRdb to about 2020). For the study in its entirety: Samples from collaborators originated in the United States, Italy and Spain and spanned both the acute and convalescent phases of COVID-19. The prospective study material was composed of cDNA or gDNA derived from T cells, B-cell-depleted T cells, or PBMCs. The dataset comprised deeply sampled blood TCRbeta repertoires from subjects exposed to, actively infected with, or recovered from COVID-19. The repertoires were made available in a free public database intended to serve as a resource for research on the immune response to SARS-CoV-2. Samples came from the ongoing ImmuneRACE study (first 160 participants) plus 1,254 subjects from 6 global collaborators. A de-identified subject ID, COVID-19 status, age in years and sex were almost always included in the sample metadata. HLA class I and class II types, where available, came from metadata supplied by the sample provider rather than from assay-based typing. The paper as a whole reports these results and caveats: Clinical and demographic metadata were provided uncurated, with the amount varying by source and participant.

Of note for this clone: Its cognate antigen has yet to be identified. It has no much larger one-base neighbor in the sample; base qualities were not kept.

TCRbeta CDR3 regions were amplified from genomic DNA using the immunoSEQ Assay, a bias-controlled multiplex PCR. In the source study's methods: The number of nucleated cells in each sample was estimated from the amplification of reference gene primers within the assay. Sequence reads were collapsed and filtered to measure the absolute abundance of every unique TCRbeta CDR3 rearrangement. For each sample, productive Simpson clonality was calculated by taking the square root of Simpson's diversity index across productive rearrangements. TCRdb provides this immuneACCESS table in a form limited to in-frame rearrangements. Some clones are lacking; in checked studies, under half of them reflect an unresolved V gene, and why the rest are absent is not known. V and J calls plus clone size are reproduced from that table; the DNA served to infer D and trimming. The sample yields approximately 130,000 clones; roughly four fifths were counted once. The ten most abundant clones make up over 15% of the sample.

Participants in the prospective study were aged roughly 18 to 100 years, lived in over 20 United States geographic areas, and enrolled through a virtual design. In the prospective study, cohorts were assigned on the basis of participant-reported clinical history obtained from a screening survey and a study questionnaire. For ImmuneRACE Cohort 3, a participant was defined as recovered based on two consecutive negative NP/OP PCR tests, clearance by a healthcare professional, or resolution of symptoms. Each participant in the prospective study had whole blood, serum and a nasopharyngeal or oropharyngeal swab collected by mobile phlebotomists. Additional blood draws and questionnaires over an approximately 2-month period could optionally be provided by prospective study participants. Blood samples from the prospective study were shipped frozen or at room temperature prior to DNA extraction. The receptor was isolated from a man aged 25-40 years who had recovered from COVID-19. Material for sequencing was PBMCs or T cells enriched from blood (not recorded which).

CDR3 loop: CASSGTRGQIYGYTF. The DNA sequence is TGTGCCAGCAGCGGAACCCGGGGACAGATCTATGGCTACACCTTC. The receptor chain draws on TRBV9 and TRBJ1-2, and 7 bases in between align with TRBD1. Looking up the germline V gene yields CDR1 SGDLS and CDR2 YYNGEE. The germline V end is reduced by 3 bases and the J end by 4 bases; junction bases left unmatched: 9. CDR3 length: 15 amino acids, cysteine to phenylalanine. This entry keeps only the CDR3 DNA: 45 bases, framed from base 1.